What follows are 11 T cell receptor beta chains derived from one specimen sequenced in a study of T-cell reconstitution after alpha-beta-depleted transplantation in children. Unique molecular identifiers featured in how the TCRbeta library was prepared. TCRdb re-derived calls from the PCR reads in MiXCR, one entry per CDR3 protein. The sample lists almost 600,000 distinct CDR3 sequences; around 27% were seen once. Source: PBMCs, taken before TCRalphabeta/CD19-depleted stem cell transplant. The receptors originated from a boy in the first two years of life with Wiskott-Aldrich syndrome, due to receive a stem cell transplant.

The chain combines TRBV20-1 with TRBJ1-5, with 10 bases fitting TRBD1. The CDR3 totals 14 residues. CDR1 DFQATT and CDR2 SNEGSKA come from the germline V gene (reference sequence). With 3 bases clipped from V and 6 bases from J, the junction kept 5 bases outside the gene matches. The CDR3 reads CSARGTGEGQPQHF. CDR3 in DNA: TGCAGTGCTAGGGGGACAGGGGAAGGTCAGCCCCAGCATTTT.

The chain recombines TRBV20-1 with TRBJ1-1, with D possibly being TRBD1 (5 bases). Trimming took off 0 bases at V and 4 bases at J, with 12 bases between the two ends. Germline CDR1 and CDR2: DFQATT and SNEGSKA (reference sequence). This CDR3 region has 14 residues. The CDR3 region is CSARDLGRATEAFF. In DNA, the CDR3 is TGCAGTGCTAGAGATCTCGGCAGGGCCACTGAAGCTTTCTTT.

This clonotype has more than one count but fewer than ten. The rearrangement links TRBV10-3 to TRBJ1-5; 8 nucleotides match TRBD1. The CDR3 has 13 amino acids. V dropped 5 bases and J dropped 4; count of bases not matched to a gene: 1. CDR1 and CDR2 (germline): ENHRY, SYGVKD. The CDR3 DNA sequence: TGTGCCATCAGTCGACAGGGGAATCAGCCCCAGCATTTT. Its protein product is CAISRQGNQPQHF.

The chain employs TRBV5-1 and TRBJ2-2; D remains ambiguous. Germline V gene data show CDR1 as SGHRS and CDR2 as YFSETQ. The CDR3 runs 14 residues. With 4 bases removed from V and 1 base from J, the gap between germline ends came to 8 bases. The CDR3 loop is CASSQPGNTGELFF. The CDR3, as DNA: TGCGCCAGCAGCCAACCAGGGAACACCGGGGAGCTGTTTTTT.

This clonotype was seen ten or more times. The rearrangement links TRBV5-5 to TRBJ2-7; D remains ambiguous. The length of the CDR3 is 11 residues. Germline-derived CDR1 and CDR2 are SGHKS and YYEKEE (reference sequence). Trimming took off 0 bases at V and 2 bases at J, with 0 bases between the two ends. The DNA for the CDR3 is TGTGCCAGCAGCTTGGCCTACGAGCAGTACTTC. Translation: CASSLAYEQYF.

The V call is TRBV4-2, the J call TRBJ2-7; possible D gene TRBD1, 7 bases. The germline V gene encodes CDR1 LGHNA and CDR2 YNFKEQ. The CDR3 contains 17 residues. V lost 3 bases, J lost 3 bases, and 21 bases lay in between. CDR3 protein: CASSHGGMTGPRYEQYF. As DNA, the CDR3 is TGTGCCAGCAGCCATGGAGGGATGACAGGGCCCCGCTACGAGCAGTACTTC.

This clonotype was detected ten times or more. J is TRBJ2-7 and V is TRBV28; TRBD1 agrees at 11 bases. The V and J ends lost 1 base and 2 bases, in that order; junction bases with no gene match: 1. This CDR3 region has 15 residues. Per the germline V gene, CDR1 is MDHEN and CDR2 is SYDVKM. The CDR3 nucleotides are TGTGCCAGCAGTTTATCGGGACAGGGGGCCTACGAGCAGTACTTC. It is translated as CASSLSGQGAYEQYF. Full variable domain (rest looked up from reference TRBV28 and TRBJ2-7): DVKVTQSSRYLVKRTGEKVFLECVQDMDHENMFWYRQDPGLGLRLIYFSYDVKMKEKGDIPEGYSVSREKKERFSLILESASTNQTSMYLCASSLSGQGAYEQYFGPGTRLTVT.

The table lists this clonotype with a few counts. DNA of the CDR3: TGTGCCAGCAGGGGCAGACTAGCGGGAGACCCCTACAATGAGCAGTTCTTC. This translates into CASRGRLAGDPYNEQFF. The chain recombines TRBV12-3 or TRBV12-4 with TRBJ2-1; 12 nucleotides match TRBD2. The CDR3 is 17 residues long. The V gene end was trimmed by 6 bases and the J gene end by 2 bases; junction bases not matched to a gene: 8.

This clonotype was picked up a small number of times. This chain uses TRBV7-9 with TRBJ1-2; 7 bases match TRBD1. The germline V gene encodes CDR1 SEHNR and CDR2 FQNEAQ (reference sequence). Trimming cost V 5 bases and J 5 bases; bases outside gene matches: 8. The CDR3 runs 14 residues. CDR3: CASSVPGTVYGYTF. The CDR3 DNA reads as TGTGCCAGCAGCGTCCCCGGGACAGTTTATGGCTACACCTTC.

The table lists this clonotype with a few counts. The chain carries TRBV20-1 and TRBJ2-5; D is ambiguous. This CDR3 comprises 13 residues. The ends were cut back, 3 bases at V and 3 bases at J, with 11 bases in the middle. CDR1 and CDR2 (germline): DFQATT, SNEGSKA (reference sequence). CDR3 in amino acids: CSASWLPKETQYF. The CDR3 DNA follows: TGCAGTGCTAGCTGGCTACCTAAAGAGACCCAGTACTTC.

This clonotype has more than one count but fewer than ten. The chain is built from TRBV28 and TRBJ2-1, with 14 bases lining up with TRBD2. Germline-derived CDR1 and CDR2 are MDHEN and SYDVKM. CDR3 length equals 17 residues. Trimming removed 6 bases from V and 7 bases from J; junction bases left unmatched: 11. The CDR3 DNA reads TGTGCCAGCAGACAAGGGACTAGCGGGAGACTGAGGAATGAGCAGTTCTTC. This translates into CASRQGTSGRLRNEQFF.